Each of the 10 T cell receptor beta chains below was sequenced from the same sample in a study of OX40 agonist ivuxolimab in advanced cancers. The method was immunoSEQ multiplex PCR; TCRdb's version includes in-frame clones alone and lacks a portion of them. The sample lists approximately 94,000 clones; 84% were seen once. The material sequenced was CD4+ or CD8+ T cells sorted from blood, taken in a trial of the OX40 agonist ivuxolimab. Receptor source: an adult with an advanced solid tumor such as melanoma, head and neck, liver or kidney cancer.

CDR3 protein: CASSQDGTLNTGELFF. In DNA, the CDR3 is TGCGCCAGCAGCCAAGACGGTACCCTGAACACCGGGGAGCTGTTTTTT. The chain is built from TRBV4-1 and TRBJ2-2; no clear D gene. Germline V gene lookup returns CDR1 MGHRA and CDR2 YSYEKL. The CDR3 contains 16 residues. V lost 0 bases and J 1 base, leaving 9 bases between the germline ends.

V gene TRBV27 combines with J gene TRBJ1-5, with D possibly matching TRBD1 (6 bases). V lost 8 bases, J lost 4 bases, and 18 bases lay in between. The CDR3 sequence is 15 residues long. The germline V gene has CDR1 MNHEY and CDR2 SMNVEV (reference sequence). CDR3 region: CASPGGQGRNQPQHF. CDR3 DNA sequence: TGTGCCAGCCCTGGGGGGCAGGGAAGAAATCAGCCCCAGCATTTT.

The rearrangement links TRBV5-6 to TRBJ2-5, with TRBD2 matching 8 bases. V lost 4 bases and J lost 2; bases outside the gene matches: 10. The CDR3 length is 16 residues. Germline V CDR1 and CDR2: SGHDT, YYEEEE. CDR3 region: CASSHPGGGRQETQYF. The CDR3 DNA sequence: TGTGCCAGCAGCCACCCCGGCGGGGGGAGGCAAGAGACCCAGTACTTC. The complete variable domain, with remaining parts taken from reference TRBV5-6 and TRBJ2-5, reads DAGVTQSPTHLIKTRGQQVTLRCSPKSGHDTVSWYQQALGQGPQFIFQYYEEEERQRGNFPDRFSGHQFPNYSSELNVNALLLGDSALYLCASSHPGGGRQETQYFGPGTRLLVL.

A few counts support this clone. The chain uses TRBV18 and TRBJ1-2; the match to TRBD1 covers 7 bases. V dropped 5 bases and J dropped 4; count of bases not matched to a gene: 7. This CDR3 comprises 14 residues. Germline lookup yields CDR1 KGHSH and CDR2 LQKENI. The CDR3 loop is CASSEGAGTYGYTF. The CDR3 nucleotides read TGTGCCAGCTCAGAGGGGGCAGGGACCTATGGCTACACCTTC.

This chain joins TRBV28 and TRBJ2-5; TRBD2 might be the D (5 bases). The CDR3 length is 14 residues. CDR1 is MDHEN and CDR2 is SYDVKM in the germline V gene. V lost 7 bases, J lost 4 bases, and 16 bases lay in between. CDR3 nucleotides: TGTGCCAGCACCCAGCCCGACTATATAGAGACCCAGTACTTC. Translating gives CASTQPDYIETQYF.

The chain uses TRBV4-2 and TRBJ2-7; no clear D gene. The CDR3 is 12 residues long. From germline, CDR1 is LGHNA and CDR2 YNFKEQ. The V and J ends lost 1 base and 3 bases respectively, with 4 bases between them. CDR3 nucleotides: TGTGCCAGCAGCCAAGCCAGCTACGAGCAGTACTTC. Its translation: CASSQASYEQYF.

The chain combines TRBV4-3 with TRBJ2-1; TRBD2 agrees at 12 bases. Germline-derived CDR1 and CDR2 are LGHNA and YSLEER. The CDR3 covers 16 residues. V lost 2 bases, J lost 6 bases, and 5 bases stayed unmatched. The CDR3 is CASSQPGTSGSNEQFF. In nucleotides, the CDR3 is TGCGCCAGCAGCCAACCCGGGACTAGCGGGTCCAATGAGCAGTTCTTC.

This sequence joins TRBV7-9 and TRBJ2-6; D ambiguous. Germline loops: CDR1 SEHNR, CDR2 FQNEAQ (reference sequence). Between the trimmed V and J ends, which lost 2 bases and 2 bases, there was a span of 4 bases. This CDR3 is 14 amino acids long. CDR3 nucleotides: TGTGCCAGCAGCTTAATCGCTGGGGCCAACGTCCTGACTTTC. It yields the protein CASSLIAGANVLTF.

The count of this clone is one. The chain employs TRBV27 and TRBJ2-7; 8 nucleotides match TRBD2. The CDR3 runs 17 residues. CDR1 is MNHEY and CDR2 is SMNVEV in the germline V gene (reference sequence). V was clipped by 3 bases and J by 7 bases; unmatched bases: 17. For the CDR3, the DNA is TGTGCCAGCAGTTTGGCCCCCTTGTCACGGGGGGGCCGAGAGCAGTACTTC. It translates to CASSLAPLSRGGREQYF.

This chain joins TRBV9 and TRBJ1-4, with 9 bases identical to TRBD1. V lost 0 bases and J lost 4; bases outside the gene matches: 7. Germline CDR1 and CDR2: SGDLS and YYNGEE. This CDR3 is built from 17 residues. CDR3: CASSVGGTGRNNEKLFF. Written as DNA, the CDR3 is TGTGCCAGCAGCGTAGGGGGGACAGGGCGTAATAATGAAAAACTGTTTTTT.